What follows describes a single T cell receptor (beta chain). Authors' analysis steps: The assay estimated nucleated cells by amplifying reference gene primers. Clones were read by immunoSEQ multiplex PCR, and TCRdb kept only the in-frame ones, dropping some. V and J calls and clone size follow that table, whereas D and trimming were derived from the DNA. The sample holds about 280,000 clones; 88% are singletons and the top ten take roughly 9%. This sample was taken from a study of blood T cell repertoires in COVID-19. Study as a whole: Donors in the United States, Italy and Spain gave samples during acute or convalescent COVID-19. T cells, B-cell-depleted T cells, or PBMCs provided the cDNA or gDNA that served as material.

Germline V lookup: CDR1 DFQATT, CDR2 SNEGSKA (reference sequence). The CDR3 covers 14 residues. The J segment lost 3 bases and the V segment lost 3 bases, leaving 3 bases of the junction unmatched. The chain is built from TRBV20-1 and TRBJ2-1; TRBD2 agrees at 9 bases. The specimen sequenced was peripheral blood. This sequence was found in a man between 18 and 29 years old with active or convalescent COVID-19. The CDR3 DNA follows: TGCAGTGCTAGTCGGCGGGGGGGCTACAATGAGCAGTTCTTC. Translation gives CSASRRGGYNEQFF.